This entry describes one T cell receptor (beta chain). Its antigen is as yet unknown. This entry comes from a study of OX40 agonist ivuxolimab in advanced cancers. The method was immunoSEQ multiplex PCR; TCRdb's version includes in-frame clones alone and lacks a portion of them. The sample has around 66,000 clones; roughly 85% are singletons. The germline V and J ends were trimmed by 8 bases and 11 bases, with 15 bases remaining between them. This CDR3 contains 11 residues. CDR1 and CDR2 from the germline V gene are MDHEN and SYDVKM. Individuals having autoimmune disease history or systemic immunosuppression were not enrolled. The study's findings and limits: Doses of 0.1 to 3.0 mg/kg were accompanied by clonal expansion of CD4+ and CD8+ blood T cells by week 6.

This sequence originates from an adult with an advanced solid tumor such as melanoma, head and neck, liver or kidney cancer. The chain recombines TRBV28 with TRBJ1-1; D unclear. The sample consisted of CD4+ or CD8+ T cells sorted from blood, taken in a trial of the OX40 agonist ivuxolimab. DNA for the CDR3: TGTGCCAGCGGTGTACTGCTCCCGGCTTTCTTT. Encoded protein: CASGVLLPAFF.